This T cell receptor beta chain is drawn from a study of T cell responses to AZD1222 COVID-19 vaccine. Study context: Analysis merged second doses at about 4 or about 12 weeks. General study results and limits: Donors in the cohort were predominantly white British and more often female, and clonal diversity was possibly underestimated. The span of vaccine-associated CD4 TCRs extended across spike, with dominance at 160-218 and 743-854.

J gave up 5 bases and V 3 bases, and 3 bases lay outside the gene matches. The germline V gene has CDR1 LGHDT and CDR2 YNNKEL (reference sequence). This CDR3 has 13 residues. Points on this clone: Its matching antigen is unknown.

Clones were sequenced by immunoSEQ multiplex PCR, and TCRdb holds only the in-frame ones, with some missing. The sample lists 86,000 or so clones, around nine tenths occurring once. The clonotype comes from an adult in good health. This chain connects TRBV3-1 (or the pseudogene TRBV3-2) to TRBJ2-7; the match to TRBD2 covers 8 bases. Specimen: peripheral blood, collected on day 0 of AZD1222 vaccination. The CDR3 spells CASSHLAGNEQYF. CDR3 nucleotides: TGTGCCAGCAGCCACTTAGCGGGAAACGAGCAGTACTTC.